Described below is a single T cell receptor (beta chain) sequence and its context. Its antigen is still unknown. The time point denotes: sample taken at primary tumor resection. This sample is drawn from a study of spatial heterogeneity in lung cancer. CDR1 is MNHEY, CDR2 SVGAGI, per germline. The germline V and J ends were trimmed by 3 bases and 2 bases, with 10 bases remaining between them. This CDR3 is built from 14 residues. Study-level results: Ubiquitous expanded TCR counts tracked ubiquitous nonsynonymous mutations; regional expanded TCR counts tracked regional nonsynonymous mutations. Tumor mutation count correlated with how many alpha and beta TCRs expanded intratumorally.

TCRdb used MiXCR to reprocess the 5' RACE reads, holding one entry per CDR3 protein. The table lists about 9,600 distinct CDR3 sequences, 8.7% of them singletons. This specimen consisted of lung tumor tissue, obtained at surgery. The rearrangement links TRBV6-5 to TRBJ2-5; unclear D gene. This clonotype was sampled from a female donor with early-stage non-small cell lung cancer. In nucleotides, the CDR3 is TGTGCCAGCAGTTATTTCGACGGTCAAGAGACCCAGTACTTC. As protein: CASSYFDGQETQYF.